A selection of T cell receptor beta chains follows, all from one sample in a study of blood T cells in healthy people across ages. Each CDR3 protein gets one entry after TCRdb re-called the 5' RACE reads with MiXCR. The table has over 1,500,000 distinct CDR3 sequences, roughly 49% seen once. The sequencing input was blood. All receptors come from a middle-aged woman in good health. The CDR3 runs from the conserved cysteine through the conserved F or W.

>TRBV24-1
CATSEVRRSEQFF
>TRBV10-3
CAISEPPTGGYYEQYF
>TRBV7-2
CASSLVAGQGDTDTQYF
>TRBV29-1
CSVPDTDTQYF
>TRBV6-5
CASSRSGLSGEGYTF
>TRBV29-1
CGVVVAGGGTDTQYF
>TRBV4-3
CASSQVRHQPPYEQYF
>TRBV12-3/TRBV12-4
CASSPDPEYGYTF
>TRBV12-3/TRBV12-4
CASSQHDSAGNEQFF
>TRBV28
CASSGTSERGTEQYF
>TRBV4-2
CASSQGLLAGGDQETQYF
>TRBV6-2/TRBV6-3
CASERQETQYF
>TRBV3-1
CASSQDIGGLVGYEQYF
>TRBV18
CASSPPGRAGAYEQYF
>TRBV7-9
CASSLARARGETQYF
>TRBV7-2
CASSHWEGRETQYF
>TRBV29-1
CSHGGQQETQYF
>TRBV7-2
CANSPSGGVNEQFF
>TRBV6-6
CASLGPGRQPQHF
>TRBV7-2
CASSLAVAGWGKLFF
>TRBV4-2
CASSSLVGLETQYF
>TRBV27
CASSLSRGPTYGYTF
>TRBV7-9
CASSLGGIEAFF
>TRBV27
CASYRDNNEQFF
>TRBV20-1
CSASPRLRETQYF